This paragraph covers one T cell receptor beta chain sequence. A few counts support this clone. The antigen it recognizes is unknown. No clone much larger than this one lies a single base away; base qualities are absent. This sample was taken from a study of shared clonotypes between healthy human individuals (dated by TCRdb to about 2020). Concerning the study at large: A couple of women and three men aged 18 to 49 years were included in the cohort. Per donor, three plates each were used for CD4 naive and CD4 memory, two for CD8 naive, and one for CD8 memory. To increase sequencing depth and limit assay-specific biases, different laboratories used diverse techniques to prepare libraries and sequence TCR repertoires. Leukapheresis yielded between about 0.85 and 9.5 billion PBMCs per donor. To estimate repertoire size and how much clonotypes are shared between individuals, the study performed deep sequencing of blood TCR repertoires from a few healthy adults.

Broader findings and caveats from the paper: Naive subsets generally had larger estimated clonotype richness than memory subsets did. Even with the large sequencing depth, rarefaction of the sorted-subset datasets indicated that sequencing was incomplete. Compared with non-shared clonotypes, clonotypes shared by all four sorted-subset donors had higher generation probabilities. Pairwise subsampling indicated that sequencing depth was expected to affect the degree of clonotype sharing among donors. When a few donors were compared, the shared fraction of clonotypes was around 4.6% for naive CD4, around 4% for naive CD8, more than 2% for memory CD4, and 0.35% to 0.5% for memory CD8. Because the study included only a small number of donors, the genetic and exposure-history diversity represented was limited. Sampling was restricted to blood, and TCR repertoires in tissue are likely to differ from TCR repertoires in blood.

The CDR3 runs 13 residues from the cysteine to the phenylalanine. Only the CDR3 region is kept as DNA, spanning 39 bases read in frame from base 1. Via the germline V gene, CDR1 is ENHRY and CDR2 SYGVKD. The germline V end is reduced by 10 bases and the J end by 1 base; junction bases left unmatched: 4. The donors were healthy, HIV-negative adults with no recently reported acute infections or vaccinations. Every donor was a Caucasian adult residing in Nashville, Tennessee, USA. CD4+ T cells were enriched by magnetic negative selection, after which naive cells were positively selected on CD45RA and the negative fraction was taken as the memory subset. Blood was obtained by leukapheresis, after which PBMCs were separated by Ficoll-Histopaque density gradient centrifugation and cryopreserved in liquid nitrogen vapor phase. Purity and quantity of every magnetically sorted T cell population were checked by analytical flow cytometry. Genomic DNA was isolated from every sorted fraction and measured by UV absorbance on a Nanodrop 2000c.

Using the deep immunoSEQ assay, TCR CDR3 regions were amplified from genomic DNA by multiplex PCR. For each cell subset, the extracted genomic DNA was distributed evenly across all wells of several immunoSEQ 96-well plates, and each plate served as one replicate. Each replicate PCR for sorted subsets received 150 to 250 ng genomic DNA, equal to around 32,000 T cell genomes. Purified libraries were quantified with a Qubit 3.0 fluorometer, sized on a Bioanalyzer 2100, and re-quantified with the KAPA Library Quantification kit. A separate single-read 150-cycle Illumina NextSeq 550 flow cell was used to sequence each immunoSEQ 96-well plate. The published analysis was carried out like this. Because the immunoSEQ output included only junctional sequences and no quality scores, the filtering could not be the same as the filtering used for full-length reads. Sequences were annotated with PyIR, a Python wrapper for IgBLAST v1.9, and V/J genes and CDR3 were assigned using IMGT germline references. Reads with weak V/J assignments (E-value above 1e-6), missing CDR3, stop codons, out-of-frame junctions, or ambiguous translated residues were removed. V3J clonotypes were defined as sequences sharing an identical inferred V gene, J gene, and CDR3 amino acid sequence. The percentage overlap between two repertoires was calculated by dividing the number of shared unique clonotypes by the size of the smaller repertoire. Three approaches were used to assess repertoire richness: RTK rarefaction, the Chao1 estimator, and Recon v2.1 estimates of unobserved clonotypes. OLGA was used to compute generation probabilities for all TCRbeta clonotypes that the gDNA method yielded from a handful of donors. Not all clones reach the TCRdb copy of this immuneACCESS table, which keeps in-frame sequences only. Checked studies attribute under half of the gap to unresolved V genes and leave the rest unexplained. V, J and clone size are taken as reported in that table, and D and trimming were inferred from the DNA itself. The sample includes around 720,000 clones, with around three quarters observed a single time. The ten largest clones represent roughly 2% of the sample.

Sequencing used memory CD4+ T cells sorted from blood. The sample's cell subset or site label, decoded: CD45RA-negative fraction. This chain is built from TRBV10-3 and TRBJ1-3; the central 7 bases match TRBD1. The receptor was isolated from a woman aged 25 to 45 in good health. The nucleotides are TGTGCCAGCACCAGGGGGTCTGGAAACACCATATATTTT. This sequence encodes CASTRGSGNTIYF.